This is a list of T cell receptor beta chains from one sample in a study of T cell repertoires in cytomegalovirus infection. TCRdb reanalysed the reads using MiXCR and keeps one entry per CDR3 protein. This sample has hundreds of thousands of distinct CDR3 sequences; roughly a quarter occur once, and the top ten carry under 8.5%. Sequences were obtained from CD8+ T cells from PBMCs. These receptors were taken from a human donor in good health (CMV status not recorded). Some clones in this sample may be carry-over from other donors' samples. The CDR3 runs from the conserved cysteine through the conserved F or W. Fields, in order: D gene, clone size, V gene, J gene, CDR3 protein, CDR3 DNA. A D gene is named only where the DNA matches it firmly. The size field is filled for only some rows; it gives once, few, many or a size class.

D: .
size: .
V: TRBV20-1
J: TRBJ1-1
CDR3: CSARTQGHTEAFF
DNA: TGCAGTGCTAGAACGCAGGGACACACTGAAGCTTTCTTT

D: .
size: many
V: TRBV28
J: TRBJ1-6
CDR3: CASSPDRIVGSPLHF
DNA: TGTGCCAGCAGTCCGGATCGTATAGTCGGTTCACCCCTCCACTTT

D: .
size: many
V: TRBV7-2
J: TRBJ2-3
CDR3: CASSSRGLGPDTQYF
DNA: TGTGCCAGCAGCTCCCGGGGCCTGGGGCCAGATACGCAGTATTTT

D: .
size: many
V: TRBV28
J: TRBJ2-3
CDR3: CASSLGATSVTDTQYF
DNA: TGTGCCAGCAGTTTAGGGGCAACCTCTGTCACAGATACGCAGTATTTT

D: .
size: few
V: TRBV19
J: TRBJ2-1
CDR3: CASTPRESSYNEQFF
DNA: TGTGCCAGTACGCCCCGGGAGAGCTCCTACAATGAGCAGTTCTTC

D: TRBD1
size: .
V: TRBV28
J: TRBJ1-1
CDR3: CASSEDRAANTEAFF
DNA: TGTGCCAGCAGCGAGGACAGGGCAGCGAACACTGAAGCTTTCTTT

D: .
size: .
V: TRBV6-6
J: TRBJ2-2
CDR3: CASSYLALPHLLNGGLFF
DNA: TGTGCCAGCAGTTACCTGGCCCTCCCACACCTTTTAAACGGGGGGCTGTTTTTT

D: .
size: few
V: TRBV10-3
J: TRBJ1-1
CDR3: CAISEDRTPLFSFF
DNA: TGTGCCATCAGTGAGGACCGTACCCCCCTGTTCTCTTTCTTT

D: .
size: many
V: TRBV7-9
J: TRBJ2-3
CDR3: CASSLELDPTDTQYF
DNA: TGTGCCAGCAGCTTAGAGCTAGACCCTACAGATACGCAGTATTTT

D: TRBD2
size: many
V: TRBV7-9
J: TRBJ2-3
CDR3: CASSLTTSGAWDTQYF
DNA: TGTGCCAGCAGCTTAACGACTAGCGGCGCCTGGGATACGCAGTATTTT

D: .
size: .
V: TRBV7-9
J: TRBJ1-1
CDR3: CASSRPQGPLNTEAFF
DNA: TGTGCCAGCAGCCGCCCTCAGGGGCCTCTGAACACTGAAGCTTTCTTT

D: .
size: few
V: TRBV27
J: TRBJ2-6
CDR3: CASSAQHSGANVLTF
DNA: TGTGCCAGCAGTGCACAGCACTCTGGGGCCAACGTCCTGACTTTC

D: TRBD2
size: many
V: TRBV7-2
J: TRBJ2-1
CDR3: CASSLYSGGAHEQFF
DNA: TGTGCCAGCAGCTTGTATAGCGGGGGGGCCCATGAGCAGTTCTTC

D: TRBD2
size: few
V: TRBV6-2/TRBV6-3
J: TRBJ2-1
CDR3: CASSTPTSGGYNEQFF
DNA: TGTGCCAGCAGTACCCCAACTAGCGGGGGCTACAATGAGCAGTTCTTC

D: .
size: .
V: TRBV7-6
J: TRBJ2-1
CDR3: CASRADSSSYNEQFF
DNA: TGTGCCAGCAGGGCTGACAGTAGCTCCTACAATGAGCAGTTCTTC

D: .
size: .
V: TRBV29-1
J: TRBJ1-1
CDR3: CSVEDPRRGPEAFF
DNA: TGCAGCGTTGAAGATCCCCGCAGGGGCCCTGAAGCTTTCTTT

D: .
size: .
V: TRBV5-6
J: TRBJ1-1
CDR3: CASSLGRGRAFF
DNA: TGTGCCAGCAGCTTGGGCAGGGGAAGGGCTTTCTTT

D: .
size: .
V: TRBV6-6
J: TRBJ2-1
CDR3: CASSVLVGVIYNEQFF
DNA: TGTGCCAGCAGTGTTCTAGTGGGGGTAATATACAATGAGCAGTTCTTC

D: .
size: many
V: TRBV6-2/TRBV6-3
J: TRBJ1-5
CDR3: CASSWSHDSNQPQHF
DNA: TGTGCCAGCAGTTGGTCACATGATAGCAATCAGCCCCAGCATTTT

D: TRBD1
size: .
V: TRBV9
J: TRBJ2-1
CDR3: CASSVERGPSNEQFF
DNA: TGTGCCAGCAGCGTAGAGAGGGGGCCGAGTAATGAGCAGTTCTTC

D: .
size: .
V: TRBV4-1
J: TRBJ2-1
CDR3: CASSQDSTLYNEQFF
DNA: TGCGCCAGCAGCCAAGATAGTACTCTCTACAATGAGCAGTTCTTC

D: TRBD2
size: .
V: TRBV25-1
J: TRBJ2-1
CDR3: CASSKGGSSYNEQFF
DNA: TGTGCCAGCAGTAAGGGCGGGAGCTCCTACAATGAGCAGTTCTTC

D: .
size: many
V: TRBV7-2
J: TRBJ2-5
CDR3: CASSSAPLGSKETQYF
DNA: TGTGCCAGCAGCTCCGCGCCTCTAGGGTCAAAAGAGACCCAGTACTTC

D: .
size: .
V: TRBV6-6
J: TRBJ2-5
CDR3: CVSGPIEESQETQYF
DNA: TGTGTCAGCGGGCCCATAGAAGAGTCCCAAGAGACCCAGTACTTC

D: .
size: .
V: TRBV7-9
J: TRBJ2-7
CDR3: CASSSHSSYEQYF
DNA: TGTGCCAGCAGCTCCCACAGTTCCTACGAGCAGTACTTC

D: .
size: many
V: TRBV27
J: TRBJ2-5
CDR3: CASRARYTQYF
DNA: TGTGCCAGCAGAGCCCGATATACCCAGTACTTC

D: .
size: .
V: TRBV29-1
J: TRBJ2-2
CDR3: CSVEGAANTGELFF
DNA: TGCAGCGTCGAAGGGGCAGCGAACACCGGGGAGCTGTTTTTT

D: TRBD1
size: few
V: TRBV7-2
J: TRBJ1-4
CDR3: CASSEGQGPTNEKLFF
DNA: TGTGCCAGCAGCGAGGGACAGGGGCCAACTAATGAAAAACTGTTTTTT

D: .
size: few
V: TRBV12-3/TRBV12-4
J: TRBJ1-5
CDR3: CASSSAGGDSNQPQHF
DNA: TGTGCCAGCAGTTCCGCGGGGGGGGATAGCAATCAGCCCCAGCATTTT

D: .
size: few
V: TRBV29-1
J: TRBJ1-1
CDR3: CSVTPPSRGGNTEAFF
DNA: TGCAGCGTTACCCCCCCCTCCAGGGGAGGTAACACTGAAGCTTTCTTT

D: TRBD2
size: .
V: TRBV2
J: TRBJ2-7
CDR3: CASTPGLAGGEQYF
DNA: TGTGCCAGCACCCCGGGACTAGCGGGAGGAGAGCAGTACTTC

D: .
size: .
V: TRBV7-9
J: TRBJ1-5
CDR3: CASSPAGGVQPQHF
DNA: TGTGCCAGCAGCCCGGCGGGGGGCGTTCAGCCCCAGCATTTT

D: .
size: few
V: TRBV7-9
J: TRBJ1-1
CDR3: CASSHTGQPNTEAFF
DNA: TGTGCCAGCAGCCACACCGGACAGCCCAACACTGAAGCTTTCTTT

D: TRBD1
size: .
V: TRBV23-1
J: TRBJ2-1
CDR3: CASSQPGQGVGESFLYNEQFF
DNA: TGCGCCAGCAGTCAACCGGGACAGGGTGTGGGTGAGTCCTTTCTCTACAATGAGCAGTTCTTC

D: .
size: few
V: TRBV7-3
J: TRBJ2-1
CDR3: CASSYTDSNEQFF
DNA: TGTGCCAGCAGCTACACGGACAGCAATGAGCAGTTCTTC

D: .
size: few
V: TRBV20-1
J: TRBJ1-4
CDR3: CSALQTINEKLFF
DNA: TGCAGTGCTCTACAGACTATCAATGAAAAACTGTTTTTT

D: .
size: .
V: TRBV29-1
J: TRBJ2-3
CDR3: CSVTRGTQYF
DNA: TGCAGCGTTACCCGAGGGACGCAGTATTTT

D: .
size: .
V: TRBV7-6
J: TRBJ2-5
CDR3: CASTPRGQETQYF
DNA: TGTGCCAGCACCCCCCGGGGACAAGAGACCCAGTACTTC

D: .
size: few
V: TRBV2
J: TRBJ1-1
CDR3: CASSYIGSEAFF
DNA: TGTGCCAGCAGTTATATCGGATCTGAAGCTTTCTTT

D: TRBD1
size: few
V: TRBV5-5
J: TRBJ2-5
CDR3: CASRVRDRGRETQYF
DNA: TGTGCCAGCAGGGTTCGGGACAGGGGGCGAGAGACCCAGTACTTC

D: TRBD2
size: few
V: TRBV7-9
J: TRBJ2-1
CDR3: CASSPPSGGTYEQFF
DNA: TGTGCCAGCAGCCCCCCTAGCGGGGGGACTTATGAGCAGTTCTTC

D: .
size: .
V: TRBV10-1
J: TRBJ2-7
CDR3: CASSGTRAHYEQYF
DNA: TGCGCCAGCAGTGGGACCCGGGCCCACTACGAGCAGTACTTC

D: .
size: .
V: TRBV7-3
J: TRBJ2-1
CDR3: CASSSGWGYNEQFF
DNA: TGTGCCAGCAGCTCCGGGTGGGGCTACAATGAGCAGTTCTTC